These 9 T cell receptor beta chains originate from one sample sequenced in a study of OX40 agonist ivuxolimab in advanced cancers. Profiling relied on immunoSEQ multiplex PCR, and the TCRdb table lists in-frame clones only, not all of them. The sample holds 50,000 or so clones, roughly 91% seen once. Here the sequenced sample was CD4+ or CD8+ T cells sorted from blood, taken in a trial of the OX40 agonist ivuxolimab. The receptor source for this set is an adult with an advanced solid tumor such as melanoma, head and neck, liver or kidney cancer.

This chain connects TRBV9 to TRBJ2-3; D might be TRBD2 (5 bases). The germline V and J ends were trimmed by 3 bases and 6 bases, with 11 bases remaining between them. This CDR3 spans 13 amino acids. The germline V gene has CDR1 SGDLS and CDR2 YYNGEE. The CDR3 here is CASSDGRGDTQYF. The CDR3 nucleotides are TGTGCCAGCAGCGACGGCCGCGGGGATACGCAGTATTTT.

The gene calls are TRBV6-6 and TRBJ1-1; unclear D gene. Germline CDR1 and CDR2: MNHNY and SVGAGI (reference sequence). With 1 base removed from V and 1 base from J, the gap between germline ends came to 10 bases. The CDR3 has 15 residues. The CDR3 DNA follows: TGTGCCAGCAGTTACTACCGGACTACGAACACTGAAGCTTTCTTT. This codes for CASSYYRTTNTEAFF.

The chain combines TRBV7-2 with TRBJ2-1, with TRBD2 as a possible D gene (7 bases). CDR1 and CDR2 from the germline V gene are SGHTA and FQGNSA. V was pared by 1 base and J by 2 bases, with 9 bases between. The CDR3 consists of 15 residues. The CDR3 DNA sequence: TGTGCCAGCAGCTTAGGCGGGGGCCCCTACAATGAGCAGTTCTTC. It codes for CASSLGGGPYNEQFF. Filled out from reference TRBV7-2 and TRBJ2-1, the complete variable domain reads GAGVSQSPSNKVTEKGKDVELRCDPISGHTALYWYRQSLGQGLEFLIYFQGNSAPDKSGLPSDRFSAERTGGSVSTLTIQRTQQEDSAVYLCASSLGGGPYNEQFFGPGTRLTVL.

This clone was seen just once. The V call is TRBV27, the J call TRBJ2-7; no clear D gene. Germline assignment: CDR1 MNHEY and CDR2 SMNVEV (reference sequence). This CDR3 is 14 amino acids long. Trimming removed 6 bases at V and 0 bases at J, with 12 bases between. For the CDR3, the DNA is TGTGCCAGCAGACCATTCCGGAACTCCTACGAGCAGTACTTC. Its protein product is CASRPFRNSYEQYF.

The chain uses TRBV27 and TRBJ2-7; 7 bases fit TRBD2. The V and J ends lost 4 bases and 1 base, in that order; junction bases with no gene match: 7. The germline V gene encodes CDR1 MNHEY and CDR2 SMNVEV (reference sequence). The CDR3 has 15 residues. Here the CDR3 reads CASSYGAGASYEQYF. The CDR3, as DNA: TGTGCCAGCAGTTACGGTGCGGGAGCGTCCTACGAGCAGTACTTC.

This sequence joins TRBV27 and TRBJ1-2; D may be TRBD1 (6 bases). Trimming stripped 11 bases from V and 6 bases from J, with 13 bases between. This CDR3 comprises 11 residues. The V gene's germline CDR1 is MNHEY and CDR2 SMNVEV (reference sequence). CDR3 in DNA: TGTGCCTCGGTCGGGGGCAATGGCTACACCTTC. Its translation: CASVGGNGYTF.

The V and J genes are TRBV5-6 and TRBJ2-4; tentatively, D is TRBD2 (6 bases). Germline V gene data show CDR1 as SGHDT and CDR2 as YYEEEE. V lost 4 bases and J 8 bases, leaving 19 bases between the germline ends. The CDR3 is 15 amino acids. The CDR3 DNA reads as TGTGCCAGCAGCCTCATAGTAGCGGCTTTGGACATTCAGTACTTC. As protein: CASSLIVAALDIQYF.

The CDR3 is CASSLAGEQYF. As DNA, the CDR3 is TGTGCCAGCAGCTTAGCCGGCGAGCAGTACTTC. The chain is built from TRBV11-2 and TRBJ2-7; unclear D gene. CDR3 length equals 11 residues. Germline assignment: CDR1 SGHAT and CDR2 FQNNGV. The ends were cut back, 1 base at V and 6 bases at J, with 4 bases in the middle.

The V gene is TRBV7-6, the J gene TRBJ2-3, with TRBD2 matching over 8 bases. With 5 bases clipped from V and 5 bases from J, the junction kept 6 bases outside the gene matches. The CDR3 spans 14 residues. Germline CDR1 reads SGHVS; CDR2 reads FNYEAQ. For the CDR3, the DNA is TGTGCCAGCAGCACAATAACTAGCGGAGATACGCAGTATTTT. Protein sequence: CASSTITSGDTQYF.